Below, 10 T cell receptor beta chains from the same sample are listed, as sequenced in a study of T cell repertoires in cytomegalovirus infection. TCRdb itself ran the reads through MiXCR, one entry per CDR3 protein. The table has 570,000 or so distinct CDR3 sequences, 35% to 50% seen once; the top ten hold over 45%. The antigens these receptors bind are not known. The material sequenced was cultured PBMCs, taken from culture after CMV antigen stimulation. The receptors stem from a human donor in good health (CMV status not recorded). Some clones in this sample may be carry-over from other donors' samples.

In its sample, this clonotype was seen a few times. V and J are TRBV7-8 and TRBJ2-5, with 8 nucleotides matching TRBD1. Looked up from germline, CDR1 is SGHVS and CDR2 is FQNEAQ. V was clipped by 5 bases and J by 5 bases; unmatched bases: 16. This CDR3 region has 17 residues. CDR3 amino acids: CASSNRFPGQGLETQYF. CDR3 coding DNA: TGTGCCAGCAGCAACCGATTCCCCGGACAGGGCTTGGAGACCCAGTACTTC.

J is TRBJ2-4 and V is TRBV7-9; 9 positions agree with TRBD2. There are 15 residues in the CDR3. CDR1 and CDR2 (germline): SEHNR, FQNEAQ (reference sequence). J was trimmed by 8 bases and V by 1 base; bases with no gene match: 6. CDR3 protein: CASSLGLAGIDIQYF. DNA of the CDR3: TGTGCCAGCAGCTTAGGGCTAGCGGGAATTGACATTCAGTACTTC.

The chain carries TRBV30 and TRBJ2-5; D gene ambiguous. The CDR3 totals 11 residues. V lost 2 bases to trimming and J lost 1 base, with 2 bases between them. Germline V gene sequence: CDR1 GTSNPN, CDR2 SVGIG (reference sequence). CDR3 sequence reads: CAWSPQETQYF. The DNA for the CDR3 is TGTGCCTGGAGTCCCCAAGAGACCCAGTACTTC.

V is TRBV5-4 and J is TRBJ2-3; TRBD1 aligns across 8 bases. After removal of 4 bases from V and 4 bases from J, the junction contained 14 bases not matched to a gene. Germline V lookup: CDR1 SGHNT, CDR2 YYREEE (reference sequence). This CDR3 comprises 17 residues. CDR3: CASSGADRGSGADTQYF. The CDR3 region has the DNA TGTGCCAGCAGCGGCGCCGACAGGGGAAGCGGTGCAGATACGCAGTATTTT.

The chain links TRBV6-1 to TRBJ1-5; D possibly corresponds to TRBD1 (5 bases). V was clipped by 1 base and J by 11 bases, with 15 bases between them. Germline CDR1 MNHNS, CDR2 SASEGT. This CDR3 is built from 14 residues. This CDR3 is CASSEGPAGKAQHF. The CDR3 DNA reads TGTGCCAGCAGTGAAGGGCCCGCAGGGAAGGCCCAGCATTTT.

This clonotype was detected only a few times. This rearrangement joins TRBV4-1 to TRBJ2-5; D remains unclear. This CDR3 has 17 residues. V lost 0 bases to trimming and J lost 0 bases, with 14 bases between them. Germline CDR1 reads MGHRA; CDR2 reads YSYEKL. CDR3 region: CASSQDRRQRYQETQYF. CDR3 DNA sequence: TGCGCCAGCAGCCAAGATCGGCGGCAACGGTACCAAGAGACCCAGTACTTC.

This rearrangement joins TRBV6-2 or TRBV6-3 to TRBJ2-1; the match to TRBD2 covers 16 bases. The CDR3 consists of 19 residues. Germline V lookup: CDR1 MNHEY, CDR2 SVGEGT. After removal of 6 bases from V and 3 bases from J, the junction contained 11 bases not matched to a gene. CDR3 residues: CASRLAGLAGGSGYNEQFF. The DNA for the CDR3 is TGTGCCAGCAGGCTCGCGGGACTAGCGGGAGGGTCTGGCTACAATGAGCAGTTCTTC.

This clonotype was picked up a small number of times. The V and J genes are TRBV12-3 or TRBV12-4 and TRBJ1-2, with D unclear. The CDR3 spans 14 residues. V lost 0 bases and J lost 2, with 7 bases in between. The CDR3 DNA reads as TGTGCCAGCAGTTTAGCCCCACTAAACTATGGCTACACCTTC. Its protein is CASSLAPLNYGYTF.

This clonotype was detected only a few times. The CDR3 nucleotides are TGTGCCAGCAGCTTTCTACGGGGCTACTGGGAGCAGTACTTC. It yields the protein CASSFLRGYWEQYF. The gene calls are TRBV11-2 and TRBJ2-7, with D perhaps TRBD1 or TRBD2 (5 bases each). V was shortened by 3 bases and J by 7 bases, with 16 bases between the two germline ends. Germline V CDR1 and CDR2: SGHAT, FQNNGV. The length of the CDR3 is 14 residues.

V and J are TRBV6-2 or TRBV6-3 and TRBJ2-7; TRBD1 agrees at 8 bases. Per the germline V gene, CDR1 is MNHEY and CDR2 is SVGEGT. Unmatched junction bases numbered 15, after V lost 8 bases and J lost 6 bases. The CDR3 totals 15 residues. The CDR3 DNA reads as TGTGCCAGCCGTGGCTCCGGGACAGGCCTGGTCGAGCAGTACTTC. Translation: CASRGSGTGLVEQYF.